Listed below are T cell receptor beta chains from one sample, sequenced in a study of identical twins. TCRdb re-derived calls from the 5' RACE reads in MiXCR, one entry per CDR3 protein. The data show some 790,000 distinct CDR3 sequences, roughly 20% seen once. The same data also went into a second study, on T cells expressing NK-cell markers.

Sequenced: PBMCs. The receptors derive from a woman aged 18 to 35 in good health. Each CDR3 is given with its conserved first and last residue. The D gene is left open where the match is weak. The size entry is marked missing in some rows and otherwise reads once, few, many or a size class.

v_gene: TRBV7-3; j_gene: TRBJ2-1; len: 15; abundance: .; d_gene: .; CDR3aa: CASSWVRGKPDEQFF; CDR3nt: TGTGCCAGCAGCTGGGTACGCGGGAAACCCGATGAGCAGTTCTTC
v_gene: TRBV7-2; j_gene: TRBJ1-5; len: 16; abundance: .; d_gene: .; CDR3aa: CASSSKGERGRFAQHF; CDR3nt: TGTGCCAGCAGCTCCAAGGGAGAGAGGGGGAGATTTGCCCAGCATTTT
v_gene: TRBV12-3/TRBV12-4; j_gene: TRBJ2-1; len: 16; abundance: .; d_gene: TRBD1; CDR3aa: CASRSNRDRVGNEQFF; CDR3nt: TGTGCCAGCAGGTCTAACCGGGACAGGGTGGGAAATGAGCAGTTCTTC
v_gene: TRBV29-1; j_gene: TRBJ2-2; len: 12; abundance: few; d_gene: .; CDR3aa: CSGTKGLGELFF; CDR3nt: TGCAGCGGGACCAAAGGGCTCGGGGAGCTGTTTTTT
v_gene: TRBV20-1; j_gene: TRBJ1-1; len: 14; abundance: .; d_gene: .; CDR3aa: CSANRREGGWEAFF; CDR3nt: TGCAGTGCTAACCGCCGTGAAGGGGGATGGGAAGCTTTCTTT
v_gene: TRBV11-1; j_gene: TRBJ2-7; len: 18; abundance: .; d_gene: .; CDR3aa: CASSLDRAHGIRTYEQYF; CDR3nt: TGTGCCAGCAGCTTAGACAGGGCCCATGGGATTCGCACCTACGAGCAGTACTTC
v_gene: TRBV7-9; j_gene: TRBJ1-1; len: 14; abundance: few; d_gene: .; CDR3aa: CASSWAGVNTEAFF; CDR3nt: TGTGCCAGCAGCTGGGCAGGGGTGAACACTGAAGCTTTCTTT
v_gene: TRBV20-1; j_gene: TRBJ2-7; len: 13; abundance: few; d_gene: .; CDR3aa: CSATDTARGEQYF; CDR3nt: TGCAGTGCAACAGACACGGCTAGAGGAGAGCAGTACTTC
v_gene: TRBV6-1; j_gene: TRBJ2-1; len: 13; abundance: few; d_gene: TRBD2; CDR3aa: CASEVAGEGEQFF; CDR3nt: TGTGCCAGCGAAGTAGCGGGAGAAGGTGAGCAGTTCTTC
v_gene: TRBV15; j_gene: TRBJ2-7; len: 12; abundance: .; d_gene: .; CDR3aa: CATSRAGLGQYF; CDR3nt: TGTGCCACCAGCAGAGCTGGGTTGGGGCAGTACTTC
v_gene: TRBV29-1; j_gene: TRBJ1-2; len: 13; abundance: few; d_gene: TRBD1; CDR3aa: CSVGGGARTGYTF; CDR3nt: TGCAGCGTTGGAGGGGGCGCGCGGACTGGCTACACCTTC